Listed here is a single TCR beta chain. What this receptor recognizes is not known. There are no base qualities to consult, and no much larger clone falls within one base. V and J are truncated by 4 bases and 2 bases respectively, leaving an intervening sequence of 9 bases. Per the germline V gene, MGHRA is the CDR1 and YSYEKL is the CDR2. From cysteine to phenylalanine, the CDR3 is 15 amino acids long. The retained sequence is limited to the CDR3, 45 bases, with the frame set at the first base. Receptor amplification or capture employed the immunoSEQ multiplex PCR assay. DNA was isolated with Qiagen DNeasy or QIAamp micro DNA kits and TCRB sequenced with the Adaptive Biotechnology human TCRB sequencing kit. TCRB libraries were sequenced on an Illumina MiSeq. The authors processed their data as follows. TCRB sequence data were analyzed with the kit provider's software, and tumor enrichment of clonotype templates was tested with Fisher's exact test. The clones in this table, taken by TCRdb from immuneACCESS, are in-frame only. Not every clone is retained; where verified, under half of the shortfall comes from an unresolved V gene, and the cause of the rest is unknown. D and trimming were read from the DNA, whereas the V and J calls and clone size are those reported in that table. The sample data list fewer than 6,000 clones, and around two thirds of these were observed just once. The ten largest account for approximately 16% of the sample.

This sample was included in a study of CD4 T cells in lung cancer (dated by TCRdb to the late 2010s). In the study overall: The study screened blood T cells of NSCLC patients for responses to candidate mutation-encoded neoepitopes and isolated neoantigen-specific CD4+ T-cell clones and TCRs. Tumor and non-adjacent lung tissue were obtained from a handful of patients undergoing curative-intent resections for stage I-III non-small cell lung cancer. The resected patients had lung adenocarcinoma or squamous cell carcinoma, were aged 60 to 69 at blood donation, and mostly were former smokers. Treatments the patients had received before donating blood included platinum chemotherapy, and some of the patients were given nivolumab or pembrolizumab. The frequency of neoantigen-specific clonotypes in tumor resections, non-adjacent lung and cultured T-cell products was tracked by TCRB deep sequencing.

General findings and caveats noted by the study authors: Some responses derived from blood might reflect in vitro priming of naive T cells or cross-reactivity instead of memory responses to the cancer.

The sample was lung tumor tissue. The sequence was obtained from a man aged 55 to 70 with non-small cell lung cancer. The chain uses TRBV4-1 and TRBJ2-6; the D gene cannot be resolved reliably. In nucleotides, the sequence is TGCGCCAGCAGCCCCCGCGGCACTGGGGCCAACGTCCTGACTTTC. This gives the protein CASSPRGTGANVLTF.